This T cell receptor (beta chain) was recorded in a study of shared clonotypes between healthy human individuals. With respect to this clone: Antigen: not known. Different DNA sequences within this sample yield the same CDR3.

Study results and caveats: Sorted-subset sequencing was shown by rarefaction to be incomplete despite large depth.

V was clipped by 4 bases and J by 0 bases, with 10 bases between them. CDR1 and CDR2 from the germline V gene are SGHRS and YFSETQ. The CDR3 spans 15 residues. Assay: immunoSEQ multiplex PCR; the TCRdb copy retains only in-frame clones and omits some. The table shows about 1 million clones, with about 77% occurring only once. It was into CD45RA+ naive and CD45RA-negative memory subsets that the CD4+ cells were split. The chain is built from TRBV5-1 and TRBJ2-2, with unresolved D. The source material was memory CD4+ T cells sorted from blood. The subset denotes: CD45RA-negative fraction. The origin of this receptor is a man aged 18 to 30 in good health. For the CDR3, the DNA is TGCGCCAGCAGCAGTGGCACGGCGAACACCGGGGAGCTGTTTTTT. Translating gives CASSSGTANTGELFF.